Sequencing of this T cell receptor beta chain was carried out in a study of cytomegalovirus exposure and HLA in healthy donors. On the study more broadly: An earlier analysis identified 110 million or so unique TCR beta sequences in about 190 million T cells.

A note on this clone: As yet, its antigen is unknown.

Germline CDR1 and CDR2: MGHRA and YSYEKL. This CDR3 has 12 residues. V lost 3 bases and J lost 7; bases outside the gene matches: 2. Broader study findings: Across donors, most TCRs were seen rarely, yet some public ones were widespread. Sequencing artifact likely explains a cluster of highly shared sequence variants.

With 60 Vbeta and 13 Jbeta primers, the PCR was carried out. Original handling: There were about 80 million unique TCR beta chains by a later count, and 10 million to 12 million of them were shared. The assay was immunoSEQ multiplex PCR, and TCRdb's table has in-frame clones only and misses some. The D gene and trimming were derived from the DNA, and the V and J assignments and clone size from that table. Altogether over 110,000 clones are present, almost 85% being singletons, with the ten largest covering over 9.5%. The sample taken for sequencing was PBMCs. The chain uses TRBV4-1 and TRBJ2-7, with 8 bases identical to TRBD1. The clonotype originates from a woman aged 55-70 years in good health and CMV-seropositive. The CDR3 DNA follows: TGCGCCAGCAGCCAGGGACAGGCGGAGCAGTACTTC. This sequence encodes CASSQGQAEQYF.